Below, 27 T cell receptor beta chains from the same sample are listed, as sequenced in a study of CD8 T cells in Susac syndrome. It was with random hexamers that 0.5 to 1 ug RNA was reverse transcribed. TCRdb fed the immunoSEQ multiplex PCR reads into MiXCR, producing one record per CDR3 protein. The sample contains some 110,000 distinct CDR3 sequences, roughly 95% of which appear only once. The sample taken for sequencing was CD4+ T cells from PBMCs. Receptor source: a human donor with Susac syndrome.

This sequence joins TRBV7-3 and TRBJ2-2, with D possibly matching TRBD2 (5 bases). Germline CDR1 SGHTA, CDR2 FQGTGA. The germline V and J ends were trimmed by 5 bases and 4 bases, with 20 bases remaining between them. This CDR3 has 17 amino acids. CDR3 sequence: CASSPLSGNAGTGELFF. CDR3 sequence (DNA): TGTGCCAGCAGCCCCCTATCGGGGAACGCTGGCACCGGGGAGCTGTTTTTT.

The V call is TRBV20-1, the J call TRBJ2-1; 8 bases line up with TRBD1. This CDR3 is 14 amino acids long. The V segment lost 5 bases and the J segment 2 bases; nucleotides outside the gene matches: 5. The germline V gene has CDR1 DFQATT and CDR2 SNEGSKA (reference sequence). Written as DNA, the CDR3 is TGCAGTGCTTTTCCGGGACAGGCCTACAATGAGCAGTTCTTC. This sequence encodes CSAFPGQAYNEQFF.

This chain connects TRBV2 to TRBJ2-5; D gene ambiguous. Germline V gene lookup returns CDR1 SNHLY and CDR2 FYNNEI. CDR3 length: 12 amino acids. V was cut by 8 bases and J by 1 base, with 8 bases left in between. CDR3 residues: CASRRSQETQYF. For the CDR3, the DNA is TGTGCCAGCCGACGGTCCCAAGAGACCCAGTACTTC.

V usage is TRBV28 and J usage is TRBJ1-5; D remains unclear. The germline gives CDR1 MDHEN, CDR2 SYDVKM. The CDR3 is made up of 13 amino acids. Trimming shortened V by 8 bases and J by 0 bases, and 8 bases separated the two germline ends. The CDR3 protein is CASSEYSNQPQHF. The CDR3 bases are TGTGCCAGCTCAGAGTATAGCAATCAGCCCCAGCATTTT.

The chain links TRBV19 to TRBJ1-1; D is perhaps TRBD1 (6 bases). Deletions cut 8 bases from V and 5 bases from J, with 15 bases between. The V gene's germline CDR1 is LNHDA and CDR2 SQIVND (reference sequence). The CDR3 length is 13 residues. Written as DNA, the CDR3 is TGTGCCAGTCTTACAGGGCGCGGGACTGAAGCTTTCTTT. It codes for CASLTGRGTEAFF. Supplemented by reference TRBV19 and TRBJ1-1, the full variable domain reads DGGITQSPKYLFRKEGQNVTLSCEQNLNHDAMYWYRQDPGQGLRLIYYSQIVNDFQKGDIAEGYSVSREKKESFPLTVTSAQKNPTAFYLCASLTGRGTEAFFGQGTRLTVV.

The rearrangement joins TRBV14 to TRBJ2-5; TRBD1 aligns across 10 bases. The ends lost 4 bases at V and 6 bases at J; junction bases unmatched: 8. Germline V lookup: CDR1 SGHDN, CDR2 FVKESK. CDR3 length: 15 residues. The CDR3 DNA is TGTGCCAGCAGCCGGACAGGGGGGATAGGAAAGACCCAGTACTTC. Protein product: CASSRTGGIGKTQYF.

CDR3 sequence (DNA): TGTGCCAGCAGTTTTTGGACAGGGGGCACGAACACTGAAGCTTTCTTT. This sequence encodes CASSFWTGGTNTEAFF. V gene TRBV27 combines with J gene TRBJ1-1; 11 bases align to TRBD1. Looked up from germline, CDR1 is MNHEY and CDR2 is SMNVEV (reference sequence). V was clipped by 3 bases and J by 1 base; unmatched bases: 4. The CDR3 totals 16 residues.

The rearrangement links TRBV6-2 or TRBV6-3 to TRBJ2-7; D is perhaps TRBD1 (5 bases). CDR3 length: 13 amino acids. Trimming removed 11 bases from V and 0 bases from J, with 14 bases in between. Germline V gives CDR1 MNHEY, CDR2 SVGEGT. CDR3 in DNA: TGTGCCGCGACCAGGACATTCTCCTACGAGCAGTACTTC. Translating it yields CAATRTFSYEQYF.

V is TRBV20-1 and J is TRBJ2-5; D is possibly TRBD2 (6 bases). Germline lookup yields CDR1 DFQATT and CDR2 SNEGSKA (reference sequence). This CDR3 spans 14 amino acids. Trimming left V 2 bases short and J 5 bases short, with 15 bases between. The CDR3 here is CSARPGTALETQYF. In DNA, the CDR3 is TGCAGTGCTAGACCGGGGACTGCCCTGGAGACCCAGTACTTC.

The chain couples TRBV20-1 to TRBJ1-2; no clear D. The CDR3 runs to 10 residues. V dropped 7 bases and J dropped 4 bases, with 7 bases sitting between them. Germline loops: CDR1 DFQATT, CDR2 SNEGSKA (reference sequence). The DNA of the CDR3 is TGCAGTGGAGACTTCTATGGCTACACCTTC. Translating gives CSGDFYGYTF.

The chain combines TRBV3-1 with TRBJ2-1; TRBD2 aligns across 11 bases. Unmatched junction bases numbered 4, after V lost 0 bases and J lost 9 bases. This CDR3 spans 15 amino acids. Germline loops: CDR1 LGHDT, CDR2 YNNKEL (reference sequence). CDR3 in amino acids: CASSQDLLAGGEQFF. The CDR3 bases are TGTGCCAGCAGCCAAGATCTCCTAGCGGGAGGTGAGCAGTTCTTC.

The chain has TRBV18 and TRBJ2-4; no firm D call. The CDR3 extends over 16 amino acids. CDR1 is KGHSH and CDR2 is LQKENI in the germline V gene. V gave up 6 bases and J gave up 0 bases, with 15 bases separating them. The CDR3 spells CASSRRETQAKNIQYF. CDR3 sequence (DNA): TGTGCCAGCTCCCGTCGTGAAACCCAAGCCAAAAACATTCAGTACTTC.

J is TRBJ2-5 and V is TRBV5-1, with a possible D match to TRBD1 (5 bases). The V gene lost 4 bases and the J gene lost 3 bases, with 10 bases spanning the gap. The V gene's germline CDR1 is SGHRS and CDR2 YFSETQ. The length of the CDR3 is 13 residues. The CDR3 reads CASSPGHEETQYF. The CDR3 DNA is TGCGCCAGCAGCCCTGGACATGAAGAGACCCAGTACTTC.

This chain links TRBV14 with TRBJ2-3, with unresolved D. Trimming stripped 2 bases from V and 3 bases from J, with 3 bases between. Germline CDR1 reads SGHDN; CDR2 reads FVKESK. The CDR3 is 12 amino acids. CDR3: CASSQRTDTQYF. In DNA form, the CDR3 reads TGTGCCAGCAGCCAAAGGACAGATACGCAGTATTTT.

The table lists this clonotype with a count of one. The rearrangement joins TRBV4-3 to TRBJ1-1, with D perhaps matching TRBD1 (5 bases). From germline, CDR1 is LGHNA and CDR2 YSLEER. V was clipped by 0 bases and J by 4 bases, with 12 bases between them. This CDR3 has 15 residues. The CDR3 loop is CASSQESGLATEAFF. The CDR3 coding sequence is TGCGCCAGCAGCCAAGAATCAGGGTTGGCCACTGAAGCTTTCTTT.

V and J are TRBV2 and TRBJ2-2; D is uncertain. Germline assignment: CDR1 SNHLY and CDR2 FYNNEI. The CDR3 extends over 14 amino acids. Deletions cut 6 bases from V and 7 bases from J, with 15 bases between. The CDR3 sequence is CASRGNSPVGELFF. The CDR3 DNA sequence: TGTGCCAGCAGAGGGAATTCCCCTGTCGGGGAGCTGTTTTTT.

This clonotype was observed a single time. This sequence joins TRBV6-2 or TRBV6-3 and TRBJ2-1; D ambiguous. Germline CDR1 MNHEY, CDR2 SVGEGT. The CDR3 loop spans 11 amino acids. Trimming took 6 bases from V and 8 from J, leaving 8 bases between them. This chain's CDR3 is CASRDPDEQFF. As DNA, the CDR3 is TGTGCCAGCAGGGATCCGGATGAGCAGTTCTTC.

This rearrangement joins TRBV7-2 to TRBJ2-3; D is undetermined. With 5 bases removed from V and 11 bases from J, the gap between germline ends came to 17 bases. The CDR3 contains 13 residues. Per the germline V gene, CDR1 is SGHTA and CDR2 is FQGNSA. The CDR3 DNA reads TGTGCCAGCAGCCCGGCATTGGAGCAACTGCAGTATTTT. This translates into CASSPALEQLQYF.

The genes are TRBV7-9 and TRBJ2-1, with D hard to call. There are 15 residues in the CDR3. The V gene lost 0 bases and the J gene lost 5 bases, with 11 bases spanning the gap. Germline CDR1 reads SEHNR; CDR2 reads FQNEAQ (reference sequence). CDR3 region: CASSLAVTWNNEQFF. The CDR3 DNA reads as TGTGCCAGCAGCTTAGCGGTGACTTGGAACAATGAGCAGTTCTTC.

The V and J genes are TRBV5-1 and TRBJ2-1; TRBD2 aligns across 8 bases. Trimming at V came to 1 base and at J to 6 bases, leaving 6 bases not matched to a gene. The CDR3 has 15 residues. Germline values: CDR1 SGHRS, CDR2 YFSETQ. The CDR3 DNA is TGCGCCAGCAGCTTGTCAAGCGGGAGCCTCAATGAGCAGTTCTTC. Protein sequence: CASSLSSGSLNEQFF. Combining the CDR3 with reference TRBV5-1 and TRBJ2-1 gives the whole variable domain KAGVTQTPRYLIKTRGQQVTLSCSPISGHRSVSWYQQTPGQGLQFLFEYFSETQRNKGNFPGRFSGRQFSNSRSEMNVSTLELGDSALYLCASSLSSGSLNEQFFGPGTRLTVL.

The V gene is TRBV2, the J gene TRBJ1-5; D gene ambiguous. Trimming removed 5 bases at V and 3 bases at J, with 8 bases between. The CDR3 runs to 13 residues. CDR1 SNHLY and CDR2 FYNNEI come from the germline V gene. Here the CDR3 reads CASSILANQPQHF. The CDR3 DNA reads TGTGCCAGCAGTATACTAGCCAATCAGCCCCAGCATTTT.

V gene TRBV9 combines with J gene TRBJ2-1; 11 nucleotides agree with TRBD2. The junction had 8 bases not matched to a gene; V was cut back by 0 bases and J by 6 bases. Germline loops: CDR1 SGDLS, CDR2 YYNGEE. The CDR3 runs 17 residues. CDR3 coding DNA: TGTGCCAGCAGCGTAGGTCTTAGTAGCGGGAGGGCCAATGAGCAGTTCTTC. As protein: CASSVGLSSGRANEQFF.

The V gene is TRBV4-3, the J gene TRBJ1-4; TRBD1 aligns across 7 bases. Germline lookup yields CDR1 LGHNA and CDR2 YSLEER. V lost 0 bases to trimming and J lost 8 bases; unmatched junction nucleotides: 9. There are 16 residues in the CDR3. This CDR3 reads CASSQEGTRGQEKLFF. The CDR3 nucleotides are TGCGCCAGCAGCCAAGAGGGGACCCGGGGACAGGAAAAACTGTTTTTT.

V usage is TRBV2 and J usage is TRBJ1-3; no reliable D call. Germline CDR1 is SNHLY and CDR2 is FYNNEI. The CDR3 length is 17 residues. V gave up 3 bases and J gave up 0 bases, with 15 bases separating them. The CDR3 sequence is CASSDYIGLSSGNTIYF. The DNA of the CDR3 is TGTGCCAGCAGTGATTACATTGGACTGAGCTCTGGAAACACCATATATTTT.

The J gene is TRBJ1-2, the V gene TRBV7-9, with no clear D. Deletions cut 5 bases from V and 2 bases from J, with 12 bases between. The CDR3 totals 14 residues. Germline V gene data show CDR1 as SEHNR and CDR2 as FQNEAQ (reference sequence). The DNA for the CDR3 is TGTGCCAGCAGCCCAAGGGAGGGCAACTATGGCTACACCTTC. It yields the protein CASSPREGNYGYTF. The full variable domain, with the rest looked up from reference TRBV7-9 and TRBJ1-2, is DTGVSQNPRHKITKRGQNVTFRCDPISEHNRLYWYRQTLGQGPEFLTYFQNEAQLEKSRLLSDRFSAERPKGSFSTLEIQRTEQGDSAMYLCASSPREGNYGYTFGSGTRLTVV.

This sequence joins TRBV14 and TRBJ2-7; 9 positions agree with TRBD1. Germline values: CDR1 SGHDN, CDR2 FVKESK. The CDR3 is 15 residues long. The trim removed 4 bases at V and 2 bases at J, leaving 6 bases unmatched. For the CDR3, the DNA is TGTGCCAGCAGCCCCCCCGGGACAGGGCCCTACGAGCAGTACTTC. It yields the protein CASSPPGTGPYEQYF.

V is TRBV7-9 and J is TRBJ2-1; 10 positions match TRBD1. Germline V lookup: CDR1 SEHNR, CDR2 FQNEAQ (reference sequence). V gave up 5 bases and J gave up 7 bases; unmatched junction bases: 11. This CDR3 has 16 residues. CDR3 residues: CASSPSGTGVGNEQFF. The CDR3 DNA is TGTGCCAGCAGCCCTTCCGGGACAGGGGTTGGAAATGAGCAGTTCTTC.